This T cell receptor beta chain was recovered during a study of early T cells in non-severe SARS-CoV-2 infection. As for the study in general: Unsorted whole-blood RNA was sequenced in bulk, leaving chains unpaired.

This clonotype was observed a handful of times. The V gene's germline CDR1 is MNHEY and CDR2 SVGAGI. CDR3 length equals 14 residues. The V and J ends lost 2 bases and 0 bases respectively, with 8 bases between them. From the 5' RACE reads, TCRdb called clonotypes with MiXCR, one entry per CDR3 protein. The sample shows 80,000 or so distinct CDR3 sequences, over 12% of them seen only once. The sequenced sample consisted of whole blood. This receptor was identified in an adult who was a healthcare worker with PCR-confirmed SARS-CoV-2 infection or an uninfected control (not recorded which). The chain has TRBV6-5 and TRBJ2-7; D is uncertain. Written as DNA, the CDR3 is TGTGCCAGCAGTTACCGGGTCAGCTCCTACGAGCAGTACTTC. Its translation is CASSYRVSSYEQYF.